This is a list of T cell receptor beta chains from one sample in a study of technical replicates of blood from a handful of donors. The repertoire was sequenced with immunoSEQ multiplex PCR; TCRdb's copy has only in-frame clones and lacks some. The data contain about 80,000 clones, approximately 94% of them seen just once; the ten biggest clones take up about 0.4%. Sequencing was carried out using T cells isolated from PBMCs. The source is a human donor in good health. Each CDR3 is given with its conserved first and last residue. The D gene is left open where the match is weak. Size tells how often a clone was seen (once, few, many) or the class of an expanded clone, and some rows leave it out.

abundance: .; v_gene: TRBV28; d_gene: TRBD1; j_gene: TRBJ1-5; len: 22; CDR3nt: TGTGCCAGCAGTTTAAGTCACCGACAGGGGGCCTCAGGACTCTATAGCAATCAGCCCCAGCATTTT; CDR3aa: CASSLSHRQGASGLYSNQPQHF
abundance: .; v_gene: TRBV18; d_gene: .; j_gene: TRBJ2-2; len: 15; CDR3nt: TGTGCCAGCTCACCAAGGATAGCGAGGAGCGGGGAGCTGTTTTTT; CDR3aa: CASSPRIARSGELFF
abundance: .; v_gene: TRBV27; d_gene: .; j_gene: TRBJ2-7; len: 13; CDR3nt: TGTGCCAGCAGCTATTCCGGGGCCTACGAGCAGTACTTC; CDR3aa: CASSYSGAYEQYF
abundance: .; v_gene: TRBV19; d_gene: .; j_gene: TRBJ1-1; len: 12; CDR3nt: TGTGCCTCCCGTCAGGCGAACACTGAAGCTTTCTTT; CDR3aa: CASRQANTEAFF
abundance: .; v_gene: TRBV5-1; d_gene: .; j_gene: TRBJ2-1; len: 16; CDR3nt: TGCGCCAGCAGCTTACAAGCGGAAATTCCCGGCAATGAGCAGTTCTTC; CDR3aa: CASSLQAEIPGNEQFF
abundance: .; v_gene: TRBV9; d_gene: .; j_gene: TRBJ2-3; len: 15; CDR3nt: TGTGCCAGCAGCGTCCCCCCTGAGGGCACAGATACGCAGTATTTT; CDR3aa: CASSVPPEGTDTQYF
abundance: .; v_gene: TRBV9; d_gene: .; j_gene: TRBJ1-1; len: 14; CDR3nt: TGTGCCAGCAGCGTAGGACAGTTGAACACTGAAGCTTTCTTT; CDR3aa: CASSVGQLNTEAFF
abundance: .; v_gene: TRBV28; d_gene: TRBD1; j_gene: TRBJ1-5; len: 17; CDR3nt: TGTGCCAGCAGCCCAAACTCGCATTGGACAGGGCATCAGCCCCAGCATTTT; CDR3aa: CASSPNSHWTGHQPQHF
abundance: .; v_gene: TRBV7-3; d_gene: TRBD1; j_gene: TRBJ1-1; len: 12; CDR3nt: TGTGCCAGCAGCCCCACAGGGGGTGAAGCTTTCTTT; CDR3aa: CASSPTGGEAFF
abundance: .; v_gene: TRBV6-4; d_gene: .; j_gene: TRBJ2-3; len: 13; CDR3nt: TGTGCCAGCAGCGAGACTCGTTCAGATACGCAGTATTTT; CDR3aa: CASSETRSDTQYF
abundance: .; v_gene: TRBV4-1; d_gene: .; j_gene: TRBJ1-3; len: 16; CDR3nt: TGCGCCAGCAGCCAGGGAGGGACATCCTCTGGAAACACCATATATTTT; CDR3aa: CASSQGGTSSGNTIYF
abundance: .; v_gene: TRBV11-2; d_gene: .; j_gene: TRBJ1-1; len: 14; CDR3nt: TGTGCCAGCAGCCCACTACAGGGGAACACTGAAGCTTTCTTT; CDR3aa: CASSPLQGNTEAFF
abundance: .; v_gene: TRBV9; d_gene: TRBD1; j_gene: TRBJ1-2; len: 15; CDR3nt: TGTGCCAGCAGCGTAGCAGGGACAGACTTCTATGGCTACACCTTC; CDR3aa: CASSVAGTDFYGYTF
abundance: .; v_gene: TRBV14; d_gene: .; j_gene: TRBJ2-3; len: 13; CDR3nt: TGTGCCAGCAGCCAAGTAATCACAGATACGCAGTATTTT; CDR3aa: CASSQVITDTQYF
abundance: .; v_gene: TRBV9; d_gene: TRBD2; j_gene: TRBJ2-7; len: 14; CDR3nt: TGTGCCAGCAGCGTAGGAGCGGGAGCCTACGAGCAGTACTTC; CDR3aa: CASSVGAGAYEQYF
abundance: .; v_gene: TRBV18; d_gene: .; j_gene: TRBJ2-5; len: 14; CDR3nt: TGTGCCAGCTCACCAGTCGGTAACGGAGAGACCCAGTACTTC; CDR3aa: CASSPVGNGETQYF
abundance: once; v_gene: TRBV9; d_gene: .; j_gene: TRBJ2-2; len: 15; CDR3nt: TGTGCCAGCAGCGCCTTAGCGCGAGTCACCGGGGAGCTGTTTTTT; CDR3aa: CASSALARVTGELFF
abundance: .; v_gene: TRBV6-6; d_gene: .; j_gene: TRBJ1-4; len: 14; CDR3nt: TGTGCCAGCAGTTACTCCGGGGGGGATGAAAAACTGTTTTTT; CDR3aa: CASSYSGGDEKLFF
abundance: .; v_gene: TRBV5-4; d_gene: TRBD2; j_gene: TRBJ2-5; len: 16; CDR3nt: TGTGCCAGCAGCTTGGGGTTAGCGGGATTAAGAGAGACCCAGTACTTC; CDR3aa: CASSLGLAGLRETQYF
abundance: few; v_gene: TRBV19; d_gene: .; j_gene: TRBJ1-1; len: 16; CDR3nt: TGTGCCAGTAAACGGGTGTGGGCGGGTTTGAACACTGAAGCTTTCTTT; CDR3aa: CASKRVWAGLNTEAFF
abundance: .; v_gene: TRBV7-9; d_gene: TRBD1; j_gene: TRBJ2-1; len: 16; CDR3nt: TGTGCCAGCAGCTACCCCGGGACAGTGGGGTACAATGAGCAGTTCTTC; CDR3aa: CASSYPGTVGYNEQFF
abundance: .; v_gene: TRBV5-1; d_gene: .; j_gene: TRBJ2-1; len: 13; CDR3nt: TGCGCCAGCAGCTTGGTCCGGGGGGCCGGGCAGTTCTTC; CDR3aa: CASSLVRGAGQFF
abundance: .; v_gene: TRBV27; d_gene: TRBD1; j_gene: TRBJ2-1; len: 15; CDR3nt: TGTGCCAGCAGTTTTGGGACAGGCACCTACAATGAGCAGTTCTTC; CDR3aa: CASSFGTGTYNEQFF
abundance: .; v_gene: TRBV13; d_gene: TRBD2; j_gene: TRBJ2-5; len: 15; CDR3nt: TGTGCCAGCAGCTTTGGTCCTAGCGGGATGGAGACCCAGTACTTC; CDR3aa: CASSFGPSGMETQYF
abundance: .; v_gene: TRBV29-1; d_gene: TRBD2; j_gene: TRBJ2-1; len: 14; CDR3nt: TGCAGCGGCCATAGCGGGAGGTCTTACAATGAGCAGTTCTTC; CDR3aa: CSGHSGRSYNEQFF
abundance: .; v_gene: TRBV11-3; d_gene: .; j_gene: TRBJ2-7; len: 14; CDR3nt: TGTGCCAGCAGCTTAAACCCTAACTCCTACGAGCAGTACTTC; CDR3aa: CASSLNPNSYEQYF
abundance: few; v_gene: TRBV5-1; d_gene: .; j_gene: TRBJ1-3; len: 15; CDR3nt: TGCGCCAGCAGCTTGAATGGGGCCGGTGGAAACACCATATATTTT; CDR3aa: CASSLNGAGGNTIYF
abundance: .; v_gene: TRBV15; d_gene: .; j_gene: TRBJ1-5; len: 15; CDR3nt: TGTGCCACCAGCGCGACGACAGGTTTGATTCAGCCCCAGCATTTT; CDR3aa: CATSATTGLIQPQHF
abundance: .; v_gene: TRBV20-1; d_gene: .; j_gene: TRBJ2-7; len: 11; CDR3nt: TGCAGCCTCGCCCGCGGCTACGAGCAGTACTTC; CDR3aa: CSLARGYEQYF
abundance: .; v_gene: TRBV30; d_gene: TRBD2; j_gene: TRBJ2-7; len: 13; CDR3nt: TGTGCCGGTAGCGGGCAAACCGCCTACGAGCAGTACTTC; CDR3aa: CAGSGQTAYEQYF
abundance: .; v_gene: TRBV28; d_gene: .; j_gene: TRBJ2-1; len: 15; CDR3nt: TGTGCCAGCCATCCCAGGTTCCTTAATTTCGGTGAGCAGTTCTTC; CDR3aa: CASHPRFLNFGEQFF
abundance: .; v_gene: TRBV29-1; d_gene: TRBD1; j_gene: TRBJ2-2; len: 13; CDR3nt: TGCAGCGTGGGGACAGGGCACACCGGGGAGCTGTTTTTT; CDR3aa: CSVGTGHTGELFF
abundance: .; v_gene: TRBV10-3; d_gene: .; j_gene: TRBJ2-7; len: 13; CDR3nt: TGTGCCATCAGATGGGACACGGCGGCCGAGCAGTACTTC; CDR3aa: CAIRWDTAAEQYF
abundance: .; v_gene: TRBV20-1; d_gene: .; j_gene: TRBJ2-1; len: 11; CDR3nt: TGCAGTGCCCCCTCGGGCAATGAGCAGTTCTTC; CDR3aa: CSAPSGNEQFF
abundance: .; v_gene: TRBV4-1; d_gene: TRBD2; j_gene: TRBJ2-7; len: 15; CDR3nt: TGCGCCAGCAGCCAAGCCTCTAGCGGGAGAGAAGAGCAGTACTTC; CDR3aa: CASSQASSGREEQYF
abundance: .; v_gene: TRBV6-5; d_gene: TRBD2; j_gene: TRBJ2-3; len: 16; CDR3nt: TGTGCCAGCAGTTACCAGAGACTAGCGGGAAAAGATACGCAGTATTTT; CDR3aa: CASSYQRLAGKDTQYF